Below are 27 T cell receptor beta chains sequenced from a single sample in a study of shared clonotypes between healthy human individuals. The table came from immunoSEQ multiplex PCR; TCRdb's copy has only in-frame clones and leaves some out. Here the sample spans 980,000 or so clones, approximately 80% being singletons. Sequenced material: memory CD4+ T cells sorted from blood. Stated subset: CD45RA-negative fraction. These receptors were collected from a man younger than 30 in good health.

This chain uses TRBV7-2 with TRBJ1-1; D remains ambiguous. The germline V and J ends were trimmed by 5 bases and 3 bases, with 13 bases remaining between them. Looked up from germline, CDR1 is SGHTA and CDR2 is FQGNSA. This CDR3 is built from 14 residues. CDR3 loop: CASSPASGDTEAFF. The CDR3 coding sequence is TGTGCCAGCAGCCCAGCCTCCGGGGACACTGAAGCTTTCTTT.

The chain recombines TRBV5-6 with TRBJ2-2; weak D call: TRBD2 (6 bases). The CDR3 is made up of 15 amino acids. Germline V gives CDR1 SGHDT, CDR2 YYEEEE. V shed 4 bases and J shed 2 bases, with 12 bases lying between them. CDR3 residues: CASSVPGVNTGELFF. In DNA form, the CDR3 reads TGTGCCAGCAGCGTACCGGGGGTTAACACCGGGGAGCTGTTTTTT. Combining the CDR3 with reference TRBV5-6 and TRBJ2-2 gives the whole variable domain DAGVTQSPTHLIKTRGQQVTLRCSPKSGHDTVSWYQQALGQGPQFIFQYYEEEERQRGNFPDRFSGHQFPNYSSELNVNALLLGDSALYLCASSVPGVNTGELFFGEGSRLTVL.

Regarding this clone: This specimen includes other DNA sequences encoding the same CDR3. The chain couples TRBV5-5 to TRBJ1-1; tentative D call: TRBD1 (6 bases). Germline CDR1 and CDR2: SGHKS and YYEKEE (reference sequence). The CDR3 has 13 amino acids. V lost 4 bases to trimming and J lost 1 base, with 8 bases between them. Here the CDR3 DNA reads TGTGCCAGCAGCATGACAGGGAACACTGAAGCTTTCTTT. Translating it yields CASSMTGNTEAFF.

The CDR3 spells CASSSRKGAPPKTYEQYF. CDR3 in DNA: TGTGCCAGCAGCTCCCGAAAAGGGGCACCCCCAAAGACCTACGAGCAGTACTTC. The chain joins TRBV21-1 to TRBJ2-7; TRBD1 is the table's D call, not checked against the DNA. TRBV21-1 is a known pseudogene. This CDR3 spans 18 amino acids.

This clone was seen once. The rearrangement links TRBV10-3 to TRBJ2-5; D is ambiguous. The J call may not be correct, given that the DNA end is closer to TRBJ2-7. The CDR3 has 11 amino acids. Looked up from germline, CDR1 is ENHRY and CDR2 is SYGVKD. Here the CDR3 DNA reads TGTGCCATCAGTGTCTCCTACGAGCAGTACTTC. Encoded protein: CAISVSYEQYF.

The chain couples TRBV6-1 to TRBJ1-4, with a tentative D call TRBD1 (5 bases). V lost 10 bases and J lost 7, with 19 bases in between. The germline CDR1 and CDR2 sequences are MNHNS and SASEGT. The CDR3 has 14 amino acids. The CDR3 protein is CATDPVGRSEKLFF. In DNA, the CDR3 is TGTGCCACCGATCCGGTGGGGCGAAGTGAAAAACTGTTTTTT.

This chain joins TRBV2 and TRBJ2-3; D unclear. Germline V gene data show CDR1 as SNHLY and CDR2 as FYNNEI. The CDR3 totals 13 residues. The V end lost 9 bases, the J end lost 0 bases, and 10 bases lay between the germline ends. CDR3 loop: CASRLQSTDTQYF. The CDR3 DNA follows: TGTGCCAGTCGGCTACAGAGCACAGATACGCAGTATTTT.

The V call is TRBV2, the J call TRBJ2-1, with D hard to call. Trimming cost V 6 bases and J 7 bases, with 10 bases left between them. The CDR3 is 12 amino acids. Germline CDR1 SNHLY, CDR2 FYNNEI. The CDR3: CASSLGVNEQFF. As DNA, the CDR3 is TGTGCCAGCAGCCTGGGTGTGAATGAGCAGTTCTTC.

This clone turned up a few times. CDR3 sequence: CASSYNTPRKGLVYGYTF. CDR3 sequence (DNA): TGTGCCAGCAGCTACAACACACCCCGCAAGGGGCTGGTCTATGGCTACACCTTC. This chain connects TRBV13 to TRBJ1-2; perhaps TRBD1 as D (5 bases). CDR1 PRHDT and CDR2 FYEKMQ come from the germline V gene (reference sequence). The CDR3 is 18 residues long. V lost 4 bases to trimming and J lost 4 bases, with 25 bases between them.

This chain joins TRBV4-3 and TRBJ2-1, with D perhaps TRBD1 (5 bases). V lost 0 bases and J 2 bases, leaving 11 bases between the germline ends. Looked up from germline, CDR1 is LGHNA and CDR2 is YSLEER. The CDR3 contains 16 residues. The CDR3 DNA reads TGCGCCAGCAGCCAAGAAGTTGAGACAGCCTACAATGAGCAGTTCTTC. Amino acid sequence: CASSQEVETAYNEQFF.

The count of this clone is one. The chain links TRBV14 to TRBJ2-1; no firm D call. CDR3 length equals 13 residues. Germline loops: CDR1 SGHDN, CDR2 FVKESK. V gave up 3 bases and J gave up 10 bases, with 13 bases separating them. This CDR3 is CASSHNQRGEQFF. CDR3 coding DNA: TGTGCCAGCAGCCATAACCAGCGTGGGGAGCAGTTCTTC.

J is TRBJ2-7 and V is TRBV6-6, with 10 bases identical to TRBD1. This CDR3 is built from 13 residues. The trim removed 5 bases at V and 6 bases at J, leaving 4 bases unmatched. Germline V gene data show CDR1 as MNHNY and CDR2 as SVGAGI (reference sequence). CDR3 nucleotide sequence: TGTGCCAGCAGTCGAGACAGGGGGCGCGAGCAGTACTTC. This gives the protein CASSRDRGREQYF.

This rearrangement joins TRBV4-3 to TRBJ2-7, with TRBD1 matching 9 bases. After removal of 1 base from V and 3 bases from J, the junction contained 4 bases not matched to a gene. The germline V gene encodes CDR1 LGHNA and CDR2 YSLEER. The CDR3 runs 15 residues. The CDR3 is CASSQGVTGGYEQYF. The CDR3 coding sequence is TGCGCCAGCAGCCAAGGAGTGACAGGGGGCTACGAGCAGTACTTC.

The chain is built from TRBV28 and TRBJ1-2, with D hard to call. Trimming removed 10 bases at V and 2 bases at J, with 17 bases between. Germline values: CDR1 MDHEN, CDR2 SYDVKM. This CDR3 comprises 14 residues. For the CDR3, the DNA is TGTGCCACCAGAGGTTCGGGAAAGAACTATGGCTACACCTTC. Encoded protein: CATRGSGKNYGYTF.

This clone was found a few times. J is TRBJ2-5 and V is TRBV5-4; no clear D. The V end was cut by 0 bases, the J end by 5 bases, with 14 bases between. Germline V lookup: CDR1 SGHNT, CDR2 YYREEE (reference sequence). The CDR3 is 15 amino acids. CDR3 amino acids: CASSLVAAQGETQYF. The CDR3 region has the DNA TGTGCCAGCAGCTTGGTGGCAGCCCAAGGCGAGACCCAGTACTTC.

The genes are TRBV7-9 and TRBJ2-3; maybe TRBD1 (5 bases). The germline CDR1 and CDR2 sequences are SEHNR and FQNEAQ (reference sequence). This CDR3 contains 13 residues. V was cut by 5 bases and J by 7 bases, with 13 bases left in between. The CDR3 region has the DNA TGTGCCAGCAGCCAGACGACAGACTATACGCAGTATTTT. As protein: CASSQTTDYTQYF.

Note on this clone: Different DNA sequences within this sample yield the same CDR3. This chain joins TRBV2 and TRBJ1-5; D is perhaps TRBD1 (5 bases). CDR1 is SNHLY, CDR2 FYNNEI, per germline. The CDR3 covers 14 residues. The V end lost 4 bases, the J end lost 0 bases, and 7 bases lay between the germline ends. This CDR3 reads CASSGTNSNQPQHF. The CDR3 DNA reads as TGTGCCAGCAGTGGGACAAATAGCAATCAGCCCCAGCATTTT.

The chain combines TRBV9 with TRBJ2-2; possibly TRBD2 for D (6 bases). V lost 0 bases and J lost 4, with 7 bases in between. Germline CDR1 is SGDLS and CDR2 is YYNGEE. This CDR3 is 14 amino acids long. The CDR3: CASSVDSGTGELFF. CDR3 DNA sequence: TGTGCCAGCAGCGTAGATAGCGGCACCGGGGAGCTGTTTTTT.

In its sample, this clone was seen a few times. The chain is built from TRBV30 and TRBJ2-5; 8 nucleotides line up with TRBD2. This CDR3 has 15 amino acids. V dropped 1 base and J dropped 0; count of bases not matched to a gene: 4. CDR1 and CDR2 from the germline V gene are GTSNPN and SVGIG (reference sequence). In DNA form, the CDR3 reads TGTGCCTGGAGTGAGCGGGGGACGTACCAAGAGACCCAGTACTTC. It translates to CAWSERGTYQETQYF.

The chain couples TRBV9 to TRBJ2-3; TRBD2 agrees at 13 bases. The germline V gene encodes CDR1 SGDLS and CDR2 YYNGEE. V shed 0 bases, J shed 6 bases, and the junction held 7 bases outside the gene matches. The CDR3 sequence is 17 residues long. This chain's CDR3 is CASSVAELAGGQDTQYF. The CDR3 DNA reads TGTGCCAGCAGCGTAGCAGAACTAGCGGGAGGGCAGGATACGCAGTATTTT.

This clone was found once. The chain employs TRBV27 and TRBJ1-5; weak D call: TRBD1 (5 bases). The CDR3 loop spans 15 amino acids. Trimming left V 6 bases short and J 3 bases short, with 15 bases between. Per the germline V gene, CDR1 is MNHEY and CDR2 is SMNVEV (reference sequence). This CDR3 is CASSPSRQINQPQHF. CDR3 nucleotide sequence: TGTGCCAGCAGCCCCTCGCGACAGATCAATCAGCCCCAGCATTTT.

Comment on this clone: In the same sample, other DNA sequences code for this CDR3. The chain carries TRBV11-2 and TRBJ2-1, with D unresolved. Looked up from germline, CDR1 is SGHAT and CDR2 is FQNNGV. V was clipped by 0 bases and J by 4 bases, with 10 bases between them. There are 15 residues in the CDR3. The chain's CDR3 is CASSLDWGSYNEQFF. The CDR3 bases are TGTGCCAGCAGCTTAGATTGGGGATCGTACAATGAGCAGTTCTTC.

The chain couples TRBV5-4 to TRBJ2-7, with 7 bases matching TRBD2. With V trimmed by 2 bases and J by 1 base, 6 bases remained unmatched. The length of the CDR3 is 15 residues. Germline V CDR1 and CDR2: SGHNT, YYREEE (reference sequence). The CDR3: CASSFGRERSYEQYF. CDR3 nucleotides: TGTGCCAGCAGCTTCGGGCGGGAGCGATCCTACGAGCAGTACTTC.

A few counts support this clone. The rearrangement joins TRBV11-2 to TRBJ1-5; D is unclear. This CDR3 comprises 13 residues. The V and J ends lost 1 base and 6 bases respectively, with 7 bases between them. CDR1 is SGHAT and CDR2 is FQNNGV in the germline V gene. As DNA, the CDR3 is TGTGCCAGCAGCTTAGCGGAACGTCAGCCCCAGCATTTT. As protein: CASSLAERQPQHF.

This chain joins TRBV6-1 and TRBJ1-2, with D maybe TRBD1 (6 bases). Germline V lookup: CDR1 MNHNS, CDR2 SASEGT. CDR3 length: 15 amino acids. Trimming shortened V by 10 bases and J by 1 base, and 19 bases separated the two germline ends. The CDR3 DNA follows: TGTGCCACCGTAGGACAGCCCTCATTTAACTATGGCTACACCTTC. Encoded protein: CATVGQPSFNYGYTF.

The chain links TRBV2 to TRBJ2-6; D is undetermined. The V end was cut by 5 bases, the J end by 5 bases, with 13 bases between. Germline CDR1 and CDR2: SNHLY and FYNNEI. CDR3 length: 15 residues. The CDR3 DNA reads as TGTGCCAGCAGTTGGGAAGCACTACGGGCCAACGTCCTGACTTTC. Encoded protein: CASSWEALRANVLTF.

The rearrangement uses TRBV25-1 and TRBJ1-4; no reliable D call. This CDR3 has 15 amino acids. V was trimmed by 1 base and J by 10 bases, leaving 16 bases between them. Per the germline V gene, CDR1 is MGHDK and CDR2 is SYGVNS. CDR3 coding DNA: TGTGCCAGCAGTGAATCCCTCGGGCAGCTGGTAAAACTGTTTTTT. Its translation: CASSESLGQLVKLFF.